Reported below is one T cell receptor (beta chain). As yet, its antigen is unknown. The sample originates from a study of shared clonotypes between healthy human individuals. Study context: CD4 naive and CD4 memory each took three plates per donor, while CD8 naive took two and CD8 memory one. Study-wide points: Approximately 4.9% of naive CD4 clonotypes were shared across a few donors. Naive subsets usually exceeded memory subsets in estimated richness.

The germline CDR1 and CDR2 sequences are LNHNV and YYDKDF (reference sequence). CDR3 length: 18 amino acids. Deletions cut 1 base from V and 3 bases from J, with 22 bases between. The protocol was immunoSEQ multiplex PCR, while the TCRdb copy is restricted to in-frame clones and leaves out a portion. This sample has nearly 1 million clones; less than 85% occur once, and the top ten carry nearly 1.5%. The source of this sequence is a man between 18 and 35 years old in good health. The chain combines TRBV15 with TRBJ2-7; D gene uncertain. Sequencing used memory CD4+ T cells sorted from blood. Subset defined: CD45RA-negative fraction. CDR3 nucleotide sequence: TGTGCCACCAGCAGAGTCTCCCCGAAGGTGGCAGCAGTCTACGAGCAGTACTTC. It encodes CATSRVSPKVAAVYEQYF.